Sequencing of this T cell receptor (beta chain) was carried out in a study of T-cell reconstitution after alpha-beta-depleted transplantation in children (dated by TCRdb to about 2016). About the full investigation: Using TCR repertoire profiling, the study quantitatively followed how T-cell immune reconstitution unfolded in children after TCRalphabeta/CD19-depleted allogeneic hematopoietic cell transplantation.

The investigation overall reported the following: The high TCRbeta diversity at day 60 in some patients was ascribed to recipient T cells and intrathymic progenitors that had survived conditioning. The apparently early recovery of alphabetaT-cell counts about two months after transplant reportedly depended on only several hundred rapidly expanded clones that came from non-depleted graft cells. Over the following months the frequencies of hyperexpanded clones went down, and after one year T-cell counts and TCRbeta diversity were mostly credited to newly produced T cells.

This clonotype was seen once. Its antigen is not yet known. Within one base of it there is no much larger clone, and no base qualities were kept. Support from one read is weak. In light of the paper, this sample's treatment or condition label describes: allogeneic hematopoietic cell transplantation with graft depleted of TCRalphabeta T cells and CD19 B cells. TCRalphabeta/CD19-depleted allogeneic hematopoietic cell grafts were given to the transplant recipients, all of whom were children. V drops 1 base and J drops 5 bases, leaving 5 bases in between. The CDR3, cysteine through phenylalanine, is 12 amino acids long. The retained sequence is limited to the CDR3, 36 bases, with the frame set at the first base. The germline V gene encodes CDR1 SNHLY and CDR2 FYNNEI. Libraries were prepared through PCR. The listed sequencing device is Illumina HiSeq 2500. Molecular barcoding was employed in the preparation of TCR libraries, with unique molecular identifiers being used to normalize TCRbeta repertoire quantification. Through fastp at Q25 and MiXCR, TCRdb rebuilt clones from the public reads, retaining in-frame beta chains. Rows matching on CDR3 protein sequence are summarized as one entry with the most common DNA and genes. This sample has fewer than 550,000 distinct CDR3 sequences in its table, and around 10% of those were observed once. The ten largest clones take up 11% to 15% of the sample.

The TCR comes from a female patient aged 2-9 years who had a stem cell transplant for aplastic anemia, so the T cells may come from the graft donor. The chain couples TRBV2 to TRBJ2-5; no confident D gene assignment can be made. Sequenced material: PBMCs, mostly from graft donor cells, taken 180 days after TCRalphabeta/CD19-depleted stem cell transplant. The CDR3 loop reads CASSEVRETQYF. The nucleotides are TGTGCCAGCAGTGAAGTCCGGGAGACCCAGTACTTC.